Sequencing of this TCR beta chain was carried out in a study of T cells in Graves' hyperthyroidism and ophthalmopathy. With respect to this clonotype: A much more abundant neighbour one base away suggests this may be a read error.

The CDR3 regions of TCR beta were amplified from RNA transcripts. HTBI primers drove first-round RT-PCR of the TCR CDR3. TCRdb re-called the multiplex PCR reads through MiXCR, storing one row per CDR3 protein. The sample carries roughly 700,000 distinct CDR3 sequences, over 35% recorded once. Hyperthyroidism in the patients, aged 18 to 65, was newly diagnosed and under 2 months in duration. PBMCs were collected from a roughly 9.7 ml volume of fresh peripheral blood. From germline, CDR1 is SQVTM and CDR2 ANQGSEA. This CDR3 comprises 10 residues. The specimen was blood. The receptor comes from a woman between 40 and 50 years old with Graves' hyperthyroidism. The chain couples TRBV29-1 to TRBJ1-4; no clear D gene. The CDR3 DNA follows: TGCAGCGCTGAAGGAGGAAAACTGTTTTTT. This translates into CSAEGGKLFF.